The rows below give T cell receptor beta chains drawn from one sample of a study of blood T cell repertoires in COVID-19. Only in-frame clones appear in the TCRdb table, and some are missing; sequencing was by immunoSEQ multiplex PCR. The sample contains 100,000 to 150,000 clones, approximately 86% of which appear only once. Sequencing was performed on PBMCs or T cells enriched from blood (not recorded which). The source is a woman between 45 and 65 years old who had recovered from COVID-19. CDR3s include the opening cysteine and the closing phenylalanine or tryptophan. The order of the fields is J gene, clone size, V gene, D gene, CDR3 DNA, CDR3 protein. A D gene is named only where the DNA matches it firmly. A clone size is listed for some rows: how often the clone was seen (once, few, many), or a class if it is expanded.

TRBJ2-1 . TRBV10-3 TRBD2 TGTGCCATCAGTGAGGACCGCCTAGCGGGGTTTCCCTACAATGAGCAGTTCTTC CAISEDRLAGFPYNEQFF
TRBJ2-7 . TRBV7-2 TRBD1 TGTGCCAGCGGACCGGGACAGGGTACCGAGCAGTACTTC CASGPGQGTEQYF
TRBJ1-2 . TRBV10-3 TRBD1 TGTGCCATCAGACCGGACAGGGGGCCCCTTAACTATGGCTACACCTTC CAIRPDRGPLNYGYTF
TRBJ2-7 . TRBV9 TRBD2 TGTGCCAGCAGCCCGGGACTAGCTTCCCACGAGCAGTACTTC CASSPGLASHEQYF
TRBJ1-1 . TRBV4-1 . TGCGCCAGCAGCCAAGACCCGGGGAACACTGAAGCTTTCTTT CASSQDPGNTEAFF
TRBJ2-2 . TRBV18 TRBD1 TGTGCCAGCTCACCAGGACAGGGGCCCACCGGGGAGCTGTTTTTT CASSPGQGPTGELFF
TRBJ2-1 . TRBV18 TRBD2 TGTGCCAGCTCCTCTAGCGGGGGTGACTCCTACAATGAGCAGTTCTTC CASSSSGGDSYNEQFF
TRBJ1-5 . TRBV19 . TGTGCCAGTAGTATGGGGGGAGCTAATAGCAATCAGCCCCAGCATTTT CASSMGGANSNQPQHF
TRBJ1-2 . TRBV5-4 . TGTGCCAGCAGCTTGGAATCCCTTAACTATGGCTACACCTTC CASSLESLNYGYTF
TRBJ2-2 . TRBV12-5 . TGTGCTAGTGGTCCCGACGGGACACCGAACACCGGGGAGCTGTTTTTT CASGPDGTPNTGELFF
TRBJ1-1 . TRBV6-5 . TGTGCCAGCAGCGCACCAGCCGGGAAGGCTTTCTTT CASSAPAGKAFF
TRBJ2-1 . TRBV7-9 . TGTGCCAGCAGCTTAGCCACGGCGGACAATGAGCAGTTCTTC CASSLATADNEQFF
TRBJ2-2 . TRBV5-1 . TGCGCCAGCAGCCCCGGGAGAACCGGGGAGCTGTTTTTT CASSPGRTGELFF
TRBJ2-1 . TRBV7-2 . TGTGCCAGCAGCTTATTAGGGGTCCCCCCCAATGAGCAGTTCTTC CASSLLGVPPNEQFF
TRBJ1-6 . TRBV7-9 TRBD1 TGTGCCAGCAGCTTAGGAGGGGACAGGGGGAGTTCACCCCTCCACTTT CASSLGGDRGSSPLHF
TRBJ1-2 . TRBV11-2 . TGTGCCAGCAGCTCTTCCCGGTCTTCTGAGGACTATGGCTACACCTTC CASSSSRSSEDYGYTF
TRBJ2-3 . TRBV7-3 . TGTGCCAGCAGCCCCGGTGGCATCGGGACAGATACGCAGTATTTT CASSPGGIGTDTQYF
TRBJ1-5 . TRBV2 . TGTGCCAGCAGTGGGGAAAGACAGTTCCCCCAGCATTTT CASSGERQFPQHF
TRBJ1-2 few TRBV5-1 TRBD1 TGCGCCAGCAGCTTGGAGCAGGGGGCCCCATATGGCTACACCTTC CASSLEQGAPYGYTF
TRBJ2-7 once TRBV5-1 TRBD2 TGCGCCAGCAGCCTAGGGAGCGGGGGGGCTTTGGAGCAGTACTTC CASSLGSGGALEQYF
TRBJ2-3 . TRBV24-1 TRBD1 TGTGCCACCAGTGATGCACAGGGGGCCTTGCCCGATACGCAGTATTTT CATSDAQGALPDTQYF
TRBJ2-7 . TRBV5-8 . TGTGCCAGCAGCGTCAGGACAGAGTCCTACGAGCAGTACTTC CASSVRTESYEQYF
TRBJ2-7 . TRBV27 TRBD1 TGTGCCAGCGGAACAGGGGTCTACGAGCAGTACTTC CASGTGVYEQYF
TRBJ1-1 . TRBV4-1 TRBD1 TGCGCCAGCAGCCAAAAGCGGGGACAGGACACTGAAGCTTTCTTT CASSQKRGQDTEAFF
TRBJ2-7 . TRBV19 . TGTGCCAGTACTCCAACAGGCTCCTACGAGCAGTACTTC CASTPTGSYEQYF
TRBJ1-5 . TRBV7-2 . TGTGCCAGCAGCTTCCAGGGGTCTAGCAATCAGCCCCAGCATTTT CASSFQGSSNQPQHF
TRBJ2-1 few TRBV6-5 . TGTGCCAGCAGACCCGTCGGGGATGAGCAGTTCTTC CASRPVGDEQFF
TRBJ2-2 . TRBV9 . TGTGCCAGCAGCGATAGCTACGGGGAGCTGTTTTTT CASSDSYGELFF
TRBJ1-5 . TRBV7-2 . TGTGCCAGCAGCTTGACTCTAAATCAGCCCCAGCATTTT CASSLTLNQPQHF
TRBJ1-5 . TRBV27 . TGTGCCAGCAGTTCCCAGGGCCATAGCAATCAGCCCCAGCATTTT CASSSQGHSNQPQHF
TRBJ1-3 . TRBV19 TRBD1 TGTGCCAGTAGTGATCACAGGGGGCCTGGAAACACCATATATTTT CASSDHRGPGNTIYF
TRBJ2-2 . TRBV28 TRBD2 TGTGCCAGCAGTTTACGGGGGGGAGGCACCGGGGAGCTGTTTTTT CASSLRGGGTGELFF
TRBJ1-2 . TRBV6-1 . TGTGCCAGCAGTGAATATAAAGGGGATAAGGGTGGCTACACCTTC CASSEYKGDKGGYTF
TRBJ1-5 . TRBV9 . TGTGCCAGCAGCGTAGGAGGTACAGGGAGTAATCAGCCCCAGCATTTT CASSVGGTGSNQPQHF
TRBJ1-1 . TRBV11-2 TRBD1 TGTGCCAGCAGCTTCAGGGGGCGGGACACTGAAGCTTTCTTT CASSFRGRDTEAFF
TRBJ2-1 few TRBV6-4 TRBD2 TGTGCCAGCAGTGAGGCTAGCGGGGGGGCCACTGAGCAGTTCTTC CASSEASGGATEQFF
TRBJ2-7 . TRBV20-1 . TGCAGTGCTGGTGACAGGAACTCCTACGAGCAGTACTTC CSAGDRNSYEQYF
TRBJ2-6 once TRBV21-1 . TGTGCCAGCAGCACTTTAAGGACAGGGGGAGCTGGGGCCAACGTCCTGACTTTC CASSTLRTGGAGANVLTF
TRBJ1-4 . TRBV6-1 . TGTGCCAGCAGTTCCCGGACAGTTCCTGAAAAACTGTTTTTT CASSSRTVPEKLFF
TRBJ1-2 . TRBV3-1/TRBV3-2 . TGTGCCAGCAGGGCCGCTAACTATGGCTACACCTTC CASRAANYGYTF
TRBJ2-5 . TRBV9 . TGTGCCAGCAGCGTAGCTATGTGGGGGGACCAAGAGACCCAGTACTTC CASSVAMWGDQETQYF
TRBJ2-3 . TRBV7-9 . TGTGCCAGCAGCCCCTACAGAAGCACAGATACGCAGTATTTT CASSPYRSTDTQYF
TRBJ1-2 . TRBV5-4 . TGTGCCAGCAGCCAGGGGAAGATGGATGGCTACACCTTC CASSQGKMDGYTF
TRBJ1-6 . TRBV29-1 . TGCAGCGCACAGGAGAGCTCCTATAATTCACCCCTCCACTTT CSAQESSYNSPLHF
TRBJ2-7 . TRBV7-8 . TGTGCCAGCAGCTTAGCTCTTTCCGAGTCTCGCACCTCCTACGAGCAGTACTTC CASSLALSESRTSYEQYF
TRBJ2-2 . TRBV2 . TGTGCCAGCAGTGTGCCGGGCGGGACCGGGGAGCTGTTTTTT CASSVPGGTGELFF
TRBJ1-2 . TRBV12-3/TRBV12-4 . TGTGCCACTCCGAGGGGGATCACTGGCTACACCTTC CATPRGITGYTF
TRBJ2-7 . TRBV18 . TGTGCCAGCTCACCACCCAACAGCTTTTGGTACGAGCAGTACTTC CASSPPNSFWYEQYF
TRBJ2-5 . TRBV7-9 TRBD2 TGTGCCAGCAGCTTAGGGCAGCCTAGCGGGCAAGAGACCCAGTACTTC CASSLGQPSGQETQYF
TRBJ2-1 once TRBV7-6 TRBD2 TGTGCCAGCAGCTTAGAGGGACTAGCGGGAATTTACAATGAGCAGTTCTTC CASSLEGLAGIYNEQFF
TRBJ1-2 . TRBV9 . TGTGCCAGCAGCGTAGGGTTGACAGGCGAGAGTGGCTACACCTTC CASSVGLTGESGYTF
TRBJ2-7 . TRBV7-9 TRBD1 TGTGCCAGCAGCTTAGTAGGGGACAGGGCCTCCTACGAGCAGTACTTC CASSLVGDRASYEQYF
TRBJ1-1 . TRBV3-1/TRBV3-2 . TGTGCCAGCAGCCAAGCAGGCTTGATGAACACTGAAGCTTTCTTT CASSQAGLMNTEAFF